The 30 T cell receptor beta chains reported below all come from one sample, sequenced in a study of PD-L1 blockade in urothelial cancer. Time point in this sample: pretreatment peripheral blood. Clones were read by immunoSEQ multiplex PCR, and TCRdb kept only the in-frame ones, dropping some. The sample gives 40,000 to 60,000 clones, around 84% of which show up once; over 3% is in the top ten. The specimen comprised PBMCs, sampled around atezolizumab (anti-PD-L1) treatment. These TCRs come from an older man with urothelial cancer.

This sequence joins TRBV6-1 and TRBJ2-7, with 10 bases that match TRBD2. With 8 bases clipped from V and 5 bases from J, the junction kept 9 bases outside the gene matches. Germline loops: CDR1 MNHNS, CDR2 SASEGT. This CDR3 has 14 residues. This CDR3 is CASSRLAGANEQYF. CDR3 sequence (DNA): TGTGCCAGCTCGCGGCTAGCGGGAGCTAACGAGCAGTACTTC.

This clone was recorded once. The J gene is TRBJ2-3, the V gene TRBV5-5; D might be TRBD2 (5 bases). V lost 4 bases, J lost 4 bases, and 13 bases lay in between. This CDR3 is 14 amino acids long. Germline-derived CDR1 and CDR2 are SGHKS and YYEKEE (reference sequence). CDR3 nucleotides: TGTGCCAGCAGCCACATAGCGAGTTCAGATACGCAGTATTTT. This gives the protein CASSHIASSDTQYF.

The chain uses TRBV7-2 and TRBJ1-1; D is possibly TRBD1 (5 bases). CDR1 SGHTA and CDR2 FQGNSA come from the germline V gene. V was pared by 4 bases and J by 0 bases, with 15 bases between. CDR3 length: 16 amino acids. The CDR3 protein is CASSYDGGRLNTEAFF. The CDR3 coding sequence is TGTGCCAGCAGCTACGACGGGGGACGGCTGAACACTGAAGCTTTCTTT.

This clone was seen only once. The genes are TRBV9 and TRBJ2-3; 7 bases are a match to TRBD2. With V trimmed by 4 bases and J by 6 bases, 11 bases remained unmatched. This CDR3 is built from 15 residues. The germline CDR1 and CDR2 sequences are SGDLS and YYNGEE. The CDR3 loop reads CASSSSGAGSDTQYF. The CDR3 coding sequence is TGTGCCAGCAGCTCGAGCGGGGCAGGGTCGGATACGCAGTATTTT.

This sequence joins TRBV28 and TRBJ2-5; 7 bases map to TRBD1. With 4 bases clipped from V and 5 bases from J, the junction kept 10 bases outside the gene matches. Germline-derived CDR1 and CDR2 are MDHEN and SYDVKM. The CDR3 covers 15 residues. CDR3 region: CASSSIQGLGETQYF. The CDR3 DNA reads as TGTGCCAGCAGTTCCATACAGGGGTTAGGGGAGACCCAGTACTTC.

The J gene is TRBJ1-1, the V gene TRBV6-5; 7 bases align to TRBD1. V dropped 0 bases and J dropped 3; count of bases not matched to a gene: 4. This CDR3 contains 15 residues. Germline CDR1 reads MNHEY; CDR2 reads SVGAGI. The CDR3 bases are TGTGCCAGCAGTTACTCCGGCAGGGGGGACACTGAAGCTTTCTTT. It is translated as CASSYSGRGDTEAFF.

The chain recombines TRBV6-5 with TRBJ1-2; 8 nucleotides agree with TRBD1. This CDR3 has 13 residues. V dropped 10 bases and J dropped 7; count of bases not matched to a gene: 11. The germline CDR1 and CDR2 sequences are MNHEY and SVGAGI. CDR3 region: CAIKTGASGGYTF. In DNA form, the CDR3 reads TGTGCCATCAAGACAGGGGCATCAGGTGGCTACACCTTC.

The chain combines TRBV19 with TRBJ1-1; tentative D call: TRBD1 (5 bases). The V and J ends lost 3 bases and 2 bases respectively, with 13 bases between them. The CDR3 contains 15 residues. Germline CDR1 is LNHDA and CDR2 is SQIVND (reference sequence). CDR3 in amino acids: CASSILDTINTEAFF. The DNA for the CDR3 is TGTGCCAGTAGTATTTTGGACACAATTAACACTGAAGCTTTCTTT.

This rearrangement joins TRBV5-1 to TRBJ1-4; D unclear. Germline V gene lookup returns CDR1 SGHRS and CDR2 YFSETQ. This CDR3 is built from 13 residues. The V and J ends lost 0 bases and 3 bases respectively, with 3 bases between them. CDR3 DNA sequence: TGCGCCAGCAGCTTGGCTTCTAATGAAAAACTGTTTTTT. Translating gives CASSLASNEKLFF.

This chain links TRBV30 with TRBJ1-1; TRBD1 matches 11 bases. The V gene's germline CDR1 is GTSNPN and CDR2 SVGIG (reference sequence). The CDR3 covers 17 residues. V trimming: 5 bases; J trimming: 2 bases; junction bases outside the gene matches: 13. The CDR3 loop is CAWSILRDRGINTEAFF. CDR3 DNA: TGTGCCTGGTCAATCCTCCGGGACAGGGGGATAAACACTGAAGCTTTCTTT. Complete variable domain (other parts from reference TRBV30 and TRBJ1-1): SQTIHQWPATLVQPVGSPLSLECTVEGTSNPNLYWYRQAAGRGLQLLFYSVGIGQISSEVPQNLSASRPQDRQFILSSKKLLLSDSGFYLCAWSILRDRGINTEAFFGQGTRLTVV.

The chain employs TRBV9 and TRBJ2-7, with a tentative D call TRBD2 (7 bases). The CDR3 length is 15 residues. Germline-derived CDR1 and CDR2 are SGDLS and YYNGEE. Trimming left V 0 bases short and J 2 bases short, with 12 bases between. CDR3 coding DNA: TGTGCCAGCAGCGTAGATGAGGGGGGGACCTACGAGCAGTACTTC. Translation gives CASSVDEGGTYEQYF.

V and J are TRBV7-2 and TRBJ2-7; 7 nucleotides match TRBD2. CDR3 length: 15 residues. Germline CDR1 and CDR2: SGHTA and FQGNSA. The J segment lost 6 bases and the V segment lost 3 bases, leaving 11 bases of the junction unmatched. This chain's CDR3 is CASSLSRGGSREQYF. The CDR3 DNA sequence: TGTGCCAGCAGCTTGAGTCGGGGCGGGAGTCGCGAGCAGTACTTC.

This clone was detected only a few times. The chain employs TRBV19 and TRBJ1-3; D unclear. CDR1 and CDR2 from the germline V gene are LNHDA and SQIVND (reference sequence). The ends were cut back, 6 bases at V and 6 bases at J, with 9 bases in the middle. This CDR3 is 12 amino acids long. The CDR3 loop is CASRPGQNTIYF. The CDR3 DNA sequence: TGTGCCAGTAGACCGGGTCAAAACACCATATATTTT.

The CDR3 here is CASRHYRGVRGEQYF. For the CDR3, the DNA is TGCGCCAGCCGACACTACAGGGGCGTCCGCGGGGAGCAGTACTTC. The V call is TRBV4-1, the J call TRBJ2-7, with 7 bases aligning to TRBD1. CDR1 is MGHRA and CDR2 is YSYEKL in the germline V gene. There are 15 residues in the CDR3. The V segment lost 8 bases and the J segment 7 bases; nucleotides outside the gene matches: 17.

V is TRBV7-2 and J is TRBJ2-4; 9 positions match TRBD1. The CDR3 length is 14 residues. V gave up 4 bases and J gave up 8 bases; unmatched junction bases: 6. Germline V lookup: CDR1 SGHTA, CDR2 FQGNSA. CDR3 region: CASSWRQGEDIQYF. The DNA for the CDR3 is TGTGCCAGCAGCTGGAGACAGGGGGAGGACATTCAGTACTTC.

The chain recombines TRBV13 with TRBJ2-7; 9 bases map to TRBD1. Germline CDR1 and CDR2: PRHDT and FYEKMQ (reference sequence). CDR3 size: 16 residues. V trimming: 9 bases; J trimming: 2 bases; junction bases outside the gene matches: 14. The chain's CDR3 is CASGVPGDRATYEQYF. The CDR3 nucleotides read TGTGCCAGTGGTGTACCTGGGGACAGGGCGACCTACGAGCAGTACTTC.

DNA for the CDR3: TGCGCCAGCAGCTTGGGGCCTAGCGGGGGTAGCTCCTACAATGAGCAGTTCTTC. Its protein product is CASSLGPSGGSSYNEQFF. This chain connects TRBV5-1 to TRBJ2-1; TRBD2 matches at 10 bases. Germline V gives CDR1 SGHRS, CDR2 YFSETQ. The CDR3 runs to 18 residues. V was pared by 0 bases and J by 0 bases, with 6 bases of the junction left unmatched.

This clone was counted only a few times. V and J are TRBV6-1 and TRBJ1-2; perhaps TRBD1 as D (6 bases). The germline V gene has CDR1 MNHNS and CDR2 SASEGT. The CDR3 consists of 14 residues. Trimming took off 7 bases at V and 3 bases at J, with 15 bases between the two ends. The CDR3 region is CASTPDRLYYGYTF. DNA of the CDR3: TGTGCCAGCACCCCCGACAGGCTCTACTATGGCTACACCTTC.

J is TRBJ1-2 and V is TRBV6-1, with D maybe TRBD1 (6 bases). Per germline, CDR1 MNHNS and CDR2 SASEGT. Trimming cost V 4 bases and J 2 bases, with 14 bases left between them. The CDR3 extends over 15 amino acids. CDR3 DNA: TGTGCCAGCAGTGGTCCCGCAGGGGAAAACTATGGCTACACCTTC. Amino acids: CASSGPAGENYGYTF.

The chain links TRBV5-1 to TRBJ2-1; 7 nucleotides match TRBD1. The CDR3 loop spans 15 amino acids. Germline V gene data show CDR1 as SGHRS and CDR2 as YFSETQ. With 2 bases clipped from V and 2 bases from J, the junction kept 4 bases outside the gene matches. The CDR3 coding sequence is TGCGCCAGCAGCTTACAGGGGTATCCCTACAATGAGCAGTTCTTC. Residues: CASSLQGYPYNEQFF.

The V gene is TRBV5-1, the J gene TRBJ1-1; D is undetermined. The CDR3 consists of 13 residues. V lost 0 bases and J lost 2, with 5 bases in between. The germline CDR1 and CDR2 sequences are SGHRS and YFSETQ. CDR3: CASSLDRNTEAFF. The CDR3, as DNA: TGCGCCAGCAGCTTGGACAGAAACACTGAAGCTTTCTTT.

The CDR3: CASKRGGGNQPQHF. The CDR3 nucleotides read TGTGCCAGCAAGAGAGGGGGCGGCAATCAGCCCCAGCATTTT. The chain recombines TRBV6-1 with TRBJ1-5; 7 nucleotides agree with TRBD1. This CDR3 region has 14 residues. Germline CDR1 reads MNHNS; CDR2 reads SASEGT. V was clipped by 7 bases and J by 2 bases; unmatched bases: 5.

J is TRBJ2-2 and V is TRBV9; 9 nucleotides agree with TRBD1. The CDR3 has 16 amino acids. Germline V gene sequence: CDR1 SGDLS, CDR2 YYNGEE. Trimming removed 3 bases from V and 4 bases from J; junction bases left unmatched: 7. The CDR3 sequence is CASSGRTGDATGELFF. CDR3 nucleotides: TGTGCCAGCAGCGGACGGACAGGGGACGCCACCGGGGAGCTGTTTTTT.

This chain joins TRBV19 and TRBJ2-2; D may be TRBD1 (7 bases). The germline CDR1 and CDR2 sequences are LNHDA and SQIVND (reference sequence). This CDR3 spans 16 amino acids. Deletions cut 5 bases from V and 5 bases from J, with 18 bases between. The CDR3 coding sequence is TGTGCCAGTAGTCTCCGGGGGCAGGGGGTGACCGGGGAGCTGTTTTTT. Translating gives CASSLRGQGVTGELFF.

V usage is TRBV5-1 and J usage is TRBJ2-2; 11 positions agree with TRBD2. This CDR3 is 18 amino acids long. Germline CDR1 SGHRS, CDR2 YFSETQ. J gave up 4 bases and V 3 bases, and 11 bases lay outside the gene matches. CDR3 sequence (DNA): TGCGCCAGCAGCTCCCGATCACTAGCGGGGGAAGGCACCGGGGAGCTGTTTTTT. Its protein product is CASSSRSLAGEGTGELFF.

The chain is built from TRBV18 and TRBJ2-4; D call uncertain. The CDR3 is 14 amino acids. Germline-derived CDR1 and CDR2 are KGHSH and LQKENI. V lost 3 bases to trimming and J lost 4 bases, with 10 bases between them. The CDR3 DNA reads TGTGCCAGCTCACCGGGCCAGTTTAAAAACATTCAGTACTTC. It is translated as CASSPGQFKNIQYF.

Within the sample, this clone is medium-sized (0.01 to 0.1%). V and J are TRBV28 and TRBJ2-7; the D gene is possibly TRBD2 (6 bases). CDR3 length equals 15 residues. Germline loops: CDR1 MDHEN, CDR2 SYDVKM. Trimming took off 2 bases at V and 7 bases at J, with 18 bases between the two ends. CDR3 sequence reads: CASSLTGRSRGEQYF. DNA of the CDR3: TGTGCCAGCAGTTTAACGGGACGCTCCCGGGGGGAGCAGTACTTC.

J is TRBJ1-1 and V is TRBV5-1; tentatively, D is TRBD1 (5 bases). The length of the CDR3 is 13 residues. Trimming pared 2 bases from V and 5 bases from J, leaving 10 bases between. Per the germline V gene, CDR1 is SGHRS and CDR2 is YFSETQ. The CDR3: CASSLQEKTEAFF. The DNA for the CDR3 is TGCGCCAGCAGCTTACAGGAGAAGACTGAAGCTTTCTTT.

The chain combines TRBV30 with TRBJ2-3, with a possible D match to TRBD2 (5 bases). Per the germline V gene, CDR1 is GTSNPN and CDR2 is SVGIG (reference sequence). The CDR3 covers 13 residues. Trimming shortened V by 5 bases and J by 5 bases, and 14 bases separated the two germline ends. CDR3 region: CAWDKIGEDTQYF. The DNA for the CDR3 is TGTGCCTGGGACAAGATCGGGGAAGATACGCAGTATTTT.

V and J are TRBV25-1 and TRBJ1-2, with D maybe TRBD1 (5 bases). The CDR3 is 14 residues long. Germline-derived CDR1 and CDR2 are MGHDK and SYGVNS. Trimming left V 5 bases short and J 4 bases short, with 14 bases between. The CDR3 loop is CASSLIRAAYGYTF. Here the CDR3 DNA reads TGTGCCAGCAGTCTGATCAGGGCCGCCTATGGCTACACCTTC.